This TCR beta chain came from a study of T-cell memory formation after mild COVID-19. Study overall: There were largely donor-specific TCR clusters. Points from the study as a whole: CD4/CD8 balance held among clones contracting day 15 to 85, and later expanders leaned CD4+. CD4+ contracting clones lay mainly in CM and EM, CD8+ ones in EMRA.

5'RACE primed at constant segments yielded TCR alpha and TCR beta cDNA libraries bearing sample barcodes and UMIs. TCRdb fed the 5' RACE reads into MiXCR, producing one record per CDR3 protein. The data contain under 250,000 distinct CDR3 sequences, over 9.5% of them singletons. The CDR3 has 13 amino acids. CDR1 MNHEY and CDR2 SVGAGI come from the germline V gene. V lost 7 bases, J lost 4 bases, and 13 bases lay in between. This clonotype was observed a few times. Its antigen is not identified. The chain recombines TRBV6-5 with TRBJ1-1; D ambiguous. Sequenced material: PBMCs or a T cell subset sorted from them (not recorded which). This clonotype was obtained from a man aged 18-30 years who had mild COVID-19 (a few samples of this study predate the infection). Cell type and time point are not known. CDR3 in DNA: TGTGCCAGCACCCCGCGTACCCCCACTGAAGCTTTCTTT. Translated: CASTPRTPTEAFF.